Listed below are T cell receptor beta chains from one sample, sequenced in a study of blood T cells in healthy people across ages. TCRdb fed the 5' RACE reads into MiXCR, producing one record per CDR3 protein. The repertoire holds about 830,000 distinct CDR3 sequences, around 62% seen once, with 25% to 35% in the top ten. The sequenced sample was blood. These receptors all stem from a man aged 30 to 39 in good health. Both conserved end residues are part of each CDR3. A D gene is named only where the DNA matches it firmly. Size is stated for part of the rows, as once, few or many counts, or as a class when the clone is expanded.

CDR3aa: CASSETRAQPQHF
CDR3nt: TGTGCCAGCAGCGAAACCCGGGCCCAGCCCCAGCATTTT
abundance: NA
len: 13
j_gene: TRBJ1-5
v_gene: TRBV7-2
d_gene: NA

CDR3aa: CASSPLSGTANTEAFF
CDR3nt: TGCGCCAGCAGCCCCCTTTCCGGGACCGCGAACACTGAAGCTTTCTTT
abundance: NA
len: 16
j_gene: TRBJ1-1
v_gene: TRBV5-1
d_gene: NA

CDR3aa: CATSDRDSQPQHF
CDR3nt: TGTGCCACCAGTGACCGAGACAGTCAGCCCCAGCATTTT
abundance: once
len: 13
j_gene: TRBJ1-5
v_gene: TRBV24-1
d_gene: NA

CDR3aa: CASSPGRQFQETQYF
CDR3nt: TGTGCCAGCTCACCAGGGCGACAGTTCCAAGAGACCCAGTACTTC
abundance: NA
len: 15
j_gene: TRBJ2-5
v_gene: TRBV18
d_gene: NA

CDR3aa: CASSQWNIQYF
CDR3nt: TGTGCCAGCAGTCAGTGGAACATTCAGTACTTC
abundance: once
len: 11
j_gene: TRBJ2-4
v_gene: TRBV28
d_gene: NA

CDR3aa: CASSPPHAEQFF
CDR3nt: TGTGCCAGCAGCCCCCCCCATGCGGAGCAGTTCTTC
abundance: NA
len: 12
j_gene: TRBJ2-1
v_gene: TRBV3-1
d_gene: NA

CDR3aa: CASSLGDSVVNEQFF
CDR3nt: TGCGCCAGCAGCTTGGGGGACTCCGTGGTTAATGAGCAGTTCTTC
abundance: NA
len: 15
j_gene: TRBJ2-1
v_gene: TRBV5-1
d_gene: NA

CDR3aa: CASSWTTHTQYF
CDR3nt: TGTGCCAGCAGCTGGACCACACATACGCAGTATTTT
abundance: few
len: 12
j_gene: TRBJ2-3
v_gene: TRBV7-2
d_gene: NA

CDR3aa: CASSSGVIDEQNF
CDR3nt: TGCGCCAGCAGCTCCGGGGTAATAGATGAGCAGAACTTC
abundance: NA
len: 13
j_gene: TRBJ2-5
v_gene: TRBV5-1
d_gene: NA

CDR3aa: CASSLGQGRGRTQYF
CDR3nt: TGTGCCAGCAGCCTAGGACAGGGGCGGGGACGGACCCAGTACTTC
abundance: NA
len: 15
j_gene: TRBJ2-5
v_gene: TRBV13
d_gene: TRBD1

CDR3aa: CSVMTGGDPRALETQYF
CDR3nt: TGCAGCGTAATGACAGGGGGCGATCCTCGGGCCTTGGAGACCCAGTACTTC
abundance: many
len: 17
j_gene: TRBJ2-5
v_gene: TRBV29-1
d_gene: TRBD1

CDR3aa: CASSQGGTGGPDTYEQYF
CDR3nt: TGTGCCAGCAGCCAAGGCGGGACAGGGGGCCCTGATACCTACGAGCAGTACTTC
abundance: NA
len: 18
j_gene: TRBJ2-7
v_gene: TRBV4-2
d_gene: TRBD1

CDR3aa: CASSDPLRTGELFF
CDR3nt: TGTGCCAGCAGCGATCCGCTCAGAACCGGGGAGCTGTTTTTT
abundance: NA
len: 14
j_gene: TRBJ2-2
v_gene: TRBV7-6
d_gene: NA

CDR3aa: CASSPGQVSNQPQHF
CDR3nt: TGCGCCAGCAGCCCTGGACAGGTCAGCAATCAGCCCCAGCATTTT
abundance: few
len: 15
j_gene: TRBJ1-5
v_gene: TRBV5-1
d_gene: TRBD1

CDR3aa: CASSVGTGEDTQYF
CDR3nt: TGTGCCAGCAGCGTAGGGACAGGGGAAGATACGCAGTATTTT
abundance: NA
len: 14
j_gene: TRBJ2-3
v_gene: TRBV9
d_gene: TRBD1

CDR3aa: CASSLDAATQYF
CDR3nt: TGCGCCAGCAGCTTGGATGCAGCCACGCAGTATTTT
abundance: NA
len: 12
j_gene: TRBJ2-3
v_gene: TRBV5-1
d_gene: NA

CDR3aa: CASTLGGDLNTEAFF
CDR3nt: TGTGCCAGCACCTTAGGGGGAGACTTGAACACTGAAGCTTTCTTT
abundance: NA
len: 15
j_gene: TRBJ1-1
v_gene: TRBV7-9
d_gene: NA

CDR3aa: CASSHQTVTETQYF
CDR3nt: TGTGCCAGCAGCCACCAGACAGTCACAGAGACGCAGTATTTT
abundance: NA
len: 14
j_gene: TRBJ2-3
v_gene: TRBV3-1
d_gene: NA

CDR3aa: CASTPSGYTEAFF
CDR3nt: TGTGCCAGCACCCCATCGGGGTACACTGAAGCTTTCTTT
abundance: once
len: 13
j_gene: TRBJ1-1
v_gene: TRBV21-1
d_gene: NA

CDR3aa: CASSLTGFGQPQHF
CDR3nt: TGTGCCAGCAGCTTAACAGGGTTTGGTCAGCCCCAGCATTTT
abundance: NA
len: 14
j_gene: TRBJ1-5
v_gene: TRBV7-9
d_gene: NA

CDR3aa: CASSQDSKTQYF
CDR3nt: TGCGCCAGCAGCCAAGATAGTAAGACCCAGTACTTC
abundance: NA
len: 12
j_gene: TRBJ2-5
v_gene: TRBV4-1
d_gene: NA

CDR3aa: CSASTTGPQSETQYF
CDR3nt: TGCAGTGCGTCAACGACCGGGCCCCAGTCAGAGACCCAGTACTTC
abundance: NA
len: 15
j_gene: TRBJ2-5
v_gene: TRBV20-1
d_gene: NA

CDR3aa: CASSQGGGGNTGELFF
CDR3nt: TGCGCCAGCAGCCAAGGAGGCGGGGGAAACACCGGGGAGCTGTTTTTT
abundance: once
len: 16
j_gene: TRBJ2-2
v_gene: TRBV4-3
d_gene: TRBD2

CDR3aa: CASSGPGGDEQYF
CDR3nt: TGTGCCAGCAGCGGACCGGGAGGGGACGAGCAGTACTTC
abundance: NA
len: 13
j_gene: TRBJ2-7
v_gene: TRBV9
d_gene: TRBD2

CDR3aa: CASSDQTAWAQYF
CDR3nt: TGTGCCAGCAGTGACCAGACGGCCTGGGCGCAGTACTTC
abundance: NA
len: 13
j_gene: TRBJ2-4
v_gene: TRBV2
d_gene: NA

CDR3aa: CASSLVRMDGYTF
CDR3nt: TGTGCCAGCAGTTTAGTCAGGATGGATGGCTACACCTTC
abundance: NA
len: 13
j_gene: TRBJ1-2
v_gene: TRBV12-3/TRBV12-4
d_gene: NA

CDR3aa: CASSLKPTGTLHEQFF
CDR3nt: TGTGCCAGCAGCTTAAAGCCGACCGGGACCCTCCATGAGCAGTTCTTC
abundance: NA
len: 16
j_gene: TRBJ2-1
v_gene: TRBV7-6
d_gene: NA

CDR3aa: CASQKAGGAIYEQYF
CDR3nt: TGTGCCAGTCAAAAGGCGGGGGGTGCTATCTACGAGCAGTACTTC
abundance: NA
len: 15
j_gene: TRBJ2-7
v_gene: TRBV12-3/TRBV12-4
d_gene: TRBD2

CDR3aa: CASSLSDSSGSPLHF
CDR3nt: TGTGCCAGCAGTTTAAGCGACAGTTCGGGTTCACCCCTCCACTTT
abundance: few
len: 15
j_gene: TRBJ1-6
v_gene: TRBV12-3/TRBV12-4
d_gene: NA

CDR3aa: CASGVGQLNQPQHF
CDR3nt: TGTGCCAGCGGAGTGGGACAGCTCAATCAGCCCCAGCATTTT
abundance: few
len: 14
j_gene: TRBJ1-5
v_gene: TRBV25-1
d_gene: TRBD1

CDR3aa: CASSFPGQGIHEQYF
CDR3nt: TGCGCCAGCAGCTTTCCGGGACAGGGTATCCACGAGCAGTACTTC
abundance: once
len: 15
j_gene: TRBJ2-7
v_gene: TRBV5-1
d_gene: TRBD1

CDR3aa: CASSQDSRQRNSPLHF
CDR3nt: TGTGCCAGCAGCCAAGATAGTAGACAGAGAAATTCACCCCTCCACTTT
abundance: NA
len: 16
j_gene: TRBJ1-6
v_gene: TRBV3-1
d_gene: NA

CDR3aa: CASSFLQGLQPEAFF
CDR3nt: TGTGCCAGCAGCTTCCTACAGGGGCTCCAGCCTGAAGCTTTCTTT
abundance: NA
len: 15
j_gene: TRBJ1-1
v_gene: TRBV7-9
d_gene: TRBD1

CDR3aa: CASSQGGRLAGANVLTF
CDR3nt: TGTGCCAGCAGCCAAGGTGGCAGGTTGGCTGGGGCCAACGTCCTGACTTTC
abundance: NA
len: 17
j_gene: TRBJ2-6
v_gene: TRBV4-2
d_gene: NA

CDR3aa: CASSHRDRYYGYTF
CDR3nt: TGTGCCAGCAGCCACCGCGACAGGTACTATGGCTACACCTTC
abundance: NA
len: 14
j_gene: TRBJ1-2
v_gene: TRBV3-1
d_gene: NA

CDR3aa: CASSLSGGFQDTQYF
CDR3nt: TGTGCCAGCAGCCTTAGCGGGGGGTTTCAAGATACGCAGTATTTT
abundance: NA
len: 15
j_gene: TRBJ2-3
v_gene: TRBV7-2
d_gene: TRBD2

CDR3aa: CAWSPDRGHGYTF
CDR3nt: TGTGCCTGGAGTCCTGACAGGGGGCACGGCTACACCTTC
abundance: NA
len: 13
j_gene: TRBJ1-2
v_gene: TRBV30
d_gene: TRBD1

CDR3aa: CASSWADRGSYNSPLHF
CDR3nt: TGTGCCAGCAGTTGGGCGGACCGGGGCTCCTATAATTCACCCCTCCACTTT
abundance: NA
len: 17
j_gene: TRBJ1-6
v_gene: TRBV6-2/TRBV6-3
d_gene: NA